This TCR beta chain comes out of a study of a mutant IDH1 vaccine in newly diagnosed glioma. Whole-study context: Commencement of vaccination occurred 4-6 weeks following radiotherapy alone, or concurrently with temozolomide cycles. Treated patients had a mean age of about 40 years and a sex split that was around 60% male and around 38% female. Therapy received beforehand was radiotherapy, temozolomide, or both, with most patients given both.

CDR1 and CDR2 from the germline V gene are KGHSH and LQKENI. V was cut by 0 bases and J by 0 bases, with 11 bases left in between. The CDR3 is 16 residues long. The sample's time point: week 47, end of study. Vaccine doses each comprised 300 ug of mutant IDH1 20-mer peptide, with topical imiquimod. Study-wide points: Immune responses arising from the vaccine appeared in approximately 93% of patients.

A remark on this clone: Its cognate antigen is unknown.

The method was immunoSEQ multiplex PCR; TCRdb's version includes in-frame clones alone and lacks a portion of them. The sample holds around 94,000 clones; over 85% are singletons and the top ten take approximately 0.8%. The sequence was obtained from a woman between 50 and 59 years old with glioma. The source was PBMCs, collected from a glioma patient whose treatment included an IDH1 peptide vaccine. The chain couples TRBV18 to TRBJ1-2; no clear D gene. The CDR3 DNA reads as TGTGCCAGCTCACCACCCTCAGTTGGGGCTAACTATGGCTACACCTTC. Its protein is CASSPPSVGANYGYTF.